These T cell receptor beta chains were read from a single sample in a study of shared clonotypes between healthy human individuals. This table comes from immunoSEQ multiplex PCR, and its TCRdb copy is limited to in-frame clones, with some not included. The sample has fewer than 650,000 clones; over 60% are singletons. Sequences were obtained from PBMCs. The receptors here all came from a woman aged 35 to 49 in good health. Some clones in this sample may be carry-over from other donors' samples. Each CDR3 is given with its conserved first and last residue. The order of the fields is V gene, J gene, D gene, CDR3 protein. A D gene is named only where the DNA matches it firmly.

TRBV28	TRBJ2-7	TRBD1	CASSPPTGTGAHEQYF
TRBV5-1	TRBJ2-3	NA	CASSLEGRGPDTQYF
TRBV6-5	TRBJ2-1	TRBD2	CASRGLVYNEQFF
TRBV20-1	TRBJ2-5	TRBD2	CSAQRGGPQYF
TRBV5-1	TRBJ1-4	NA	CASSLSPAHPLTTNEKLFF
TRBV11-2	TRBJ2-2	TRBD2	CASSQGTTRSGELFF
TRBV29-1	TRBJ2-1	TRBD2	CSVPGTSGRKFSYNEQFF
TRBV10-3	TRBJ1-4	TRBD1	CAISAGAGGLEKLFF
TRBV9	TRBJ2-7	NA	CASSPGGTSAIYEQYF
TRBV28	TRBJ1-1	TRBD1	CASTSIGQGKTEAFF
TRBV11-1	TRBJ1-2	NA	CASSLDTNLNYGYTF
TRBV5-1	TRBJ2-1	TRBD2	CASSLGTSGMDEQFF
TRBV29-1	TRBJ2-7	TRBD2	CSTQGLAGGEQYF
TRBV29-1	TRBJ2-1	NA	CSVESGGGSNEQFF
TRBV9	TRBJ2-3	NA	CASSVSGHTDTQYF
TRBV30	NA	TRBD2	CAWSGRAYNEQFF
TRBV5-1	TRBJ2-1	NA	CASSLGPLGGHNEQFF
TRBV11-1	TRBJ1-3	NA	CASSLPRGNTIYF
TRBV2	TRBJ1-4	NA	CASGRVEKLFF
TRBV7-2	TRBJ1-5	TRBD1	CASSATGDQPQHF
TRBV5-6	TRBJ2-3	NA	CASSLGARQYITDTQYF
TRBV7-8	TRBJ1-4	NA	CASSLTVRATNEKLFF
TRBV18	TRBJ1-2	NA	CASSIDTGSGYGYTF
TRBV7-9	TRBJ2-1	TRBD1	CASSLRLGQGANEQFF
TRBV7-2	TRBJ2-1	NA	CASSSTLNPNEQFF
TRBV4-1	TRBJ2-7	NA	CASSQGHGSSYEQYF
TRBV20-1	TRBJ2-7	NA	CSARDPPGQYF
TRBV28	TRBJ2-5	NA	CASSSMGTSAFGETQYF
TRBV2	TRBJ2-5	NA	CASHVAAQETQYF
TRBV18	TRBJ2-7	TRBD1	CASSPDRGNYEQYF
TRBV2	TRBJ1-2	TRBD1	CANHQQGLYTF
TRBV10-3	TRBJ1-1	NA	CAISESWGLQGERTEAFF